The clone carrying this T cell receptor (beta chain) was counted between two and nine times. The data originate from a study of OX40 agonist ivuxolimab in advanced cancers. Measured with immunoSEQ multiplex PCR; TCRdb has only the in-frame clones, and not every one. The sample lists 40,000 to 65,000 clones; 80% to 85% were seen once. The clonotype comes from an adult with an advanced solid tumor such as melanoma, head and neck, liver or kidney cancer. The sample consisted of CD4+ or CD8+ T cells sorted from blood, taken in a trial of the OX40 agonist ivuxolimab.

The CDR3 protein is CASSLGLAGASQSTDTQYF. In nucleotides, the CDR3 is TGTGCCAGCAGCTTGGGACTAGCGGGAGCCAGCCAAAGCACAGATACGCAGTATTTT. The rearrangement joins TRBV5-6 to TRBJ2-3; 12 bases fit TRBD2. Trimming removed 0 bases from V and 0 bases from J; junction bases left unmatched: 8. The CDR3 spans 19 residues. Germline loops: CDR1 SGHDT, CDR2 YYEEEE.